This T cell receptor (beta chain) appears in the sequencing data of a study of blood T cell repertoires in COVID-19. For the study at large: Acute and convalescent COVID-19 specimens originated in the United States, Italy and Spain. Nucleic acid was either cDNA or gDNA, and it came from T cells, B-cell-depleted T cells, or PBMCs.

Study processing details: Amplification of reference gene primers provided the estimated nucleated cell counts. Using immunoSEQ multiplex PCR, the repertoire was profiled, and TCRdb retains in-frame clones only, with some absent. V, J and clone size are those of that table, while D and trimming were read from the DNA. The table shows some 340,000 clones, with around four fifths occurring only once. Trimming pared 2 bases from V and 1 base from J, leaving 11 bases between. CDR1 MNHEY and CDR2 SVGAGI come from the germline V gene. CDR3 length: 15 residues. This clone was counted only a few times. The V call is TRBV6-5, the J call TRBJ1-2; D gene ambiguous. Sequencing used peripheral blood. The clonotype originates from a man aged 25-40 years with active or convalescent COVID-19. DNA of the CDR3: TGTGCCAGCAGTTACCGGCAGGAAAGTAACTATGGCTACACCTTC. It specifies CASSYRQESNYGYTF.